This TCR beta chain derives from a study of OX40 agonist ivuxolimab in advanced cancers. A note on the overall study: Ivuxolimab, which targeted the costimulatory receptor OX40 (CD134), was an agonistic, fully human IgG2 monoclonal antibody. Patients were allowed to have had prior anti-PD-1, anti-PD-L1 or anti-CTLA-4 therapy, and 40% to 45% of the dose-escalation patients had previously received checkpoint inhibitors. The purpose of peripheral TCRbeta sequencing was to test whether ivuxolimab changed TCR sequence diversity and led to clonal T-cell expansion. Intravenous ivuxolimab was administered to patients every 2 weeks at six dose levels: 0.01, 0.1, 0.3, 1.5, 3 and 10 mg/kg. The monotherapy dose-escalation portion (N of about 50 patients) of the phase I ivuxolimab trial is reported in the paper. Partial responses were achieved by three dose-escalation patients, of whom one had hepatocellular carcinoma and two had cutaneous melanoma. The dose-escalation cohort was around 84% male with a mean age of around 64 years, ranging from 23 to 79. Of the approximately 50 dose-escalation patients, hepatocellular carcinoma was present in approximately 20, melanoma in approximately 15, renal cell carcinoma in 9 and head and neck cancer in 9. Broad study findings and their caveats: In partial responders in the 0.1-3.0 mg/kg groups, normalized peripheral clonal expansion was found to be among the lowest, especially among CD8+ T cells. Low levels of normalized T-cell clonal expansion were also seen in some nonresponding patients. At doses from 0.1 to 3.0 mg/kg, clonal expansion was seen in both CD4+ and CD8+ blood T cells between baseline and week 6. The antigen specificity of the clonally expanded peripheral T cells was not determined. After ivuxolimab, expanded clones were on average more numerous among CD8+ T cells than among CD4+ T cells.

The trial excluded patients who had a history of autoimmune disease or who were on systemic immunosuppression. In every dose cohort, peripheral blood was drawn for TCR sequencing at baseline, cycle 4 day 1, and cycle 7 day 1. Samples were obtained from an open-label, multicenter, first-in-human phase I dose-escalation trial of ivuxolimab. The trial enrolled adults with locally advanced or metastatic head and neck squamous cell, hepatocellular, melanoma or renal cell carcinoma. Before TCR sequencing, CD4+ T cells and CD8+ T cells were sorted from peripheral blood as separate populations. CDR1 is given as SGHRS and CDR2 as YFSETQ, both from the germline V gene. The germline V and J ends show losses of 4 bases and 2 bases respectively, and no gene match explains 7 bases of the junction. The CDR3 measures 15 amino acids from cysteine to phenylalanine. The read is trimmed to its CDR3 DNA, 45 bases read in frame from base 1.

Genomic DNA was extracted from sorted cells for sequencing of the TCRbeta CDR3 region. TCRbeta CDR3 regions were sequenced using the immunoSEQ Assay. Not all clones reach the TCRdb copy of this immuneACCESS table, which keeps in-frame sequences only. Checked studies attribute under half of the gap to unresolved V genes and leave the rest unexplained. This sample gives 65,000 to 70,000 clones in total; 75% to 85% of them show up just once. Less than 0.55% of the sample lies in the top ten. A word on this clone: The antigen it binds to is not known. There are no base qualities to consult, and no much larger clone falls within one base.

Sequences were derived from CD4+ or CD8+ T cells sorted from blood, sampled in a trial of the OX40 agonist ivuxolimab. The TCR originated in an adult with an advanced solid tumor such as melanoma, head and neck, liver or kidney cancer. The rearranged chain carries TRBV5-1 and TRBJ2-5; a stretch of 8 junction bases matches TRBD2. The nucleotide sequence reads TGCGCCAGCAGCCCCGGGATAGCGGGGCAAGAGACCCAGTACTTC. This sequence encodes CASSPGIAGQETQYF.